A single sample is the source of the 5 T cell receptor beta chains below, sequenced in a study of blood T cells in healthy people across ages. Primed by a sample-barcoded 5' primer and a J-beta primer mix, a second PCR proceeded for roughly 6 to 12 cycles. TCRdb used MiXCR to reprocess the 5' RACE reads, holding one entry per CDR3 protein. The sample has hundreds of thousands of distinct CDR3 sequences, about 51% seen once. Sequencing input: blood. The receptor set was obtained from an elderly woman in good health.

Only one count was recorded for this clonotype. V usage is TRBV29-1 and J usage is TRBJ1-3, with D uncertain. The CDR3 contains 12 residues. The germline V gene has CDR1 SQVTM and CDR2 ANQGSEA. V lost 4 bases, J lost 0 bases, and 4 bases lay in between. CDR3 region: CSVVFSGNTIYF. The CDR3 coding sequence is TGCAGCGTTGTTTTCTCTGGAAACACCATATATTTT.

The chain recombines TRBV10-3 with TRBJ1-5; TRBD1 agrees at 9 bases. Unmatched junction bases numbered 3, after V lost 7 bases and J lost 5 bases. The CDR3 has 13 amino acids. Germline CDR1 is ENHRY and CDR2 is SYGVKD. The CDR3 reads CAINDRGDQPQHF. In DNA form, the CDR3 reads TGTGCCATCAACGACAGGGGGGATCAGCCCCAGCATTTT.

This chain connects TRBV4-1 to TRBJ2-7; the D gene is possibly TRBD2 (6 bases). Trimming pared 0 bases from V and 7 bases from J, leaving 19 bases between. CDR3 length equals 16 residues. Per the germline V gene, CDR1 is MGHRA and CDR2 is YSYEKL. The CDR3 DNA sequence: TGCGCCAGCAGCCAAGAGGAGGGTAGGTTCATTAATGAGCAGTACTTC. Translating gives CASSQEEGRFINEQYF.

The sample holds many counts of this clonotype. The CDR3 DNA sequence: TGCAGCGTTGAGGTGGGCTACGAGCAGTACTTC. Its translation is CSVEVGYEQYF. This rearrangement joins TRBV29-1 to TRBJ2-7; no reliable D call. Trimming removed 3 bases from V and 3 bases from J, with 6 bases in between. The V gene's germline CDR1 is SQVTM and CDR2 ANQGSEA. CDR3 size: 11 residues.

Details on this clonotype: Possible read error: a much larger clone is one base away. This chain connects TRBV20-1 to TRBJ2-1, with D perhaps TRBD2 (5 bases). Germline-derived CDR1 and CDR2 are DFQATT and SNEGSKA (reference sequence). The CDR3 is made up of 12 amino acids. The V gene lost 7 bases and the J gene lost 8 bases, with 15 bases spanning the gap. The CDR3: CSVREGGDEQFF. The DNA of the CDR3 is TGCAGTGTTCGGGAAGGTGGCGATGAGCAGTTCTTC.